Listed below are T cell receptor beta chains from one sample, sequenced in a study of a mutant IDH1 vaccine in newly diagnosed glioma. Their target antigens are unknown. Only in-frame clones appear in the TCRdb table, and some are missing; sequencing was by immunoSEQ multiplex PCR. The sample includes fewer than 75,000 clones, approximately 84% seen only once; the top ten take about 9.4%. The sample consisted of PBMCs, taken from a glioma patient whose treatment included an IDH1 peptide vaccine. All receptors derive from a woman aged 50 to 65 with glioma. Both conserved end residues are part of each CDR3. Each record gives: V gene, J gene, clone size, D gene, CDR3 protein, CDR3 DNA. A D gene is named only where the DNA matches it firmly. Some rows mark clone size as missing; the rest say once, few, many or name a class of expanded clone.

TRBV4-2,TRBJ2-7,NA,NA,CASSQEPGTGAYEQYF,TGTGCCAGCAGCCAAGAACCGGGGACCGGCGCCTACGAGCAGTACTTC
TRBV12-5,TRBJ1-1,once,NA,CASGSDWGTEAFF,TGTGCTAGTGGTTCCGATTGGGGGACTGAAGCTTTCTTT
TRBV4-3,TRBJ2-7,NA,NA,CASSQDMKGYEQYF,TGCGCCAGCAGCCAAGATATGAAAGGCTACGAGCAGTACTTC
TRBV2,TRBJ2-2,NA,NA,CASSLDLTDTGELFF,TGTGCCAGCAGTTTGGACTTAACGGACACCGGGGAGCTGTTTTTT
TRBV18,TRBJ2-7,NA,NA,CASSLQGYEQYF,TGTGCCAGCTCACTTCAGGGGTACGAGCAGTACTTC
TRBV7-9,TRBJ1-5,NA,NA,CASSLADSSNQPQHF,TGTGCCAGCAGCTTAGCAGACAGTAGCAATCAGCCCCAGCATTTT
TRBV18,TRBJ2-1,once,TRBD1,CASSPTGGNEQFF,TGTGCCAGCTCACCGACAGGGGGCAATGAGCAGTTCTTC
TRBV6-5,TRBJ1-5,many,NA,CASSFGNSNQPQHF,TGTGCCAGCAGTTTCGGGAATAGCAATCAGCCCCAGCATTTT
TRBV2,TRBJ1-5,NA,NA,CASNNAASNQPQHF,TGTGCCAGCAACAACGCAGCGAGCAATCAGCCCCAGCATTTT
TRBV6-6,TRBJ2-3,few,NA,CASISSGTDTQYF,TGTGCCAGCATTAGTAGCGGTACAGATACGCAGTATTTT
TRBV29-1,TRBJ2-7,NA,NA,CSAVRDGYEQYF,TGCAGCGCCGTCCGGGACGGCTACGAGCAGTACTTC
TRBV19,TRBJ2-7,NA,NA,CASSPGGAGSYEQYF,TGTGCCAGTAGTCCTGGTGGGGCAGGCTCCTACGAGCAGTACTTC
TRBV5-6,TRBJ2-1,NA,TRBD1,CASSLMPRTGNEQFF,TGTGCCAGCAGCTTGATGCCTAGGACAGGCAATGAGCAGTTCTTC
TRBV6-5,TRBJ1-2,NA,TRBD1,CASSSRTGGNYGYTF,TGTGCCAGCAGTTCGAGGACAGGGGGGAACTATGGCTACACCTTC
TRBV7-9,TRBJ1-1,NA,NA,CASSFQGMNTEAFF,TGTGCCAGCAGCTTTCAGGGAATGAACACTGAAGCTTTCTTT
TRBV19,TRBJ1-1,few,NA,CASLQGLTEAFF,TGTGCCAGTCTCCAGGGGCTCACTGAAGCTTTCTTT
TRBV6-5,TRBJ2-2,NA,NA,CASSYRDTGELFF,TGTGCCAGCAGTTACAGGGATACCGGGGAGCTGTTTTTT
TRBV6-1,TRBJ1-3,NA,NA,CASSESGPTSGNTIYF,TGTGCCAGCAGTGAATCAGGGCCCACCTCTGGAAACACCATATATTTT
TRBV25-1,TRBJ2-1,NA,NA,CASSESPVRGQFF,TGTGCCAGCAGTGAATCACCTGTCAGGGGGCAGTTCTTC
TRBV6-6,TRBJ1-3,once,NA,CASSYSRQASGNTIYF,TGTGCCAGCAGTTACTCCAGACAGGCCTCTGGAAACACCATATATTTT
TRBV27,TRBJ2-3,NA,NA,CASSKADTQYF,TGTGCCAGCAGTAAGGCAGATACGCAGTATTTT
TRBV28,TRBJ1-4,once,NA,CASGSTGSNEKLFF,TGTGCCAGCGGATCGACAGGATCGAATGAAAAACTGTTTTTT
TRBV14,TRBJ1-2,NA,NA,CASSQAGYGYTF,TGTGCCAGCAGCCAAGCAGGGTACGGCTACACCTTC
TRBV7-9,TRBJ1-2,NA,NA,CASSEGTNYGYTF,TGTGCCAGCAGCGAGGGAACTAACTATGGCTACACCTTC
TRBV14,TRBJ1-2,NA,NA,CASSQVGPPGRGGYTF,TGTGCCAGCAGCCAAGTCGGGCCGCCGGGCAGGGGCGGCTACACCTTC
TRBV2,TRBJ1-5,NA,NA,CASSGVTGNQPQHF,TGTGCCAGCAGTGGCGTGACAGGCAATCAGCCCCAGCATTTT
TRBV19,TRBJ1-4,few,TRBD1,CASRSGTATNEKLFF,TGTGCCAGTAGATCCGGGACAGCAACTAATGAAAAACTGTTTTTT
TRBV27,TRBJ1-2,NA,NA,CASSTSGPPNYGYTF,TGTGCCAGCAGTACCTCAGGGCCCCCTAACTATGGCTACACCTTC
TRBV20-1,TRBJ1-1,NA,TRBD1,CSAPGQREAFF,TGCAGTGCCCCGGGACAGAGAGAAGCTTTCTTT
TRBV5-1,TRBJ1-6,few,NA,CASSRTGANSPLHF,TGCGCCAGCAGCCGGACCGGGGCCAATTCACCCCTCCACTTT
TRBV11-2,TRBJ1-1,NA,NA,CASSSRVTEAFF,TGTGCCAGCAGCTCGAGGGTAACTGAAGCTTTCTTT
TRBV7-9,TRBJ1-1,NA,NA,CASRGAGDPEAFF,TGTGCCAGTCGGGGGGCCGGGGACCCTGAAGCTTTCTTT
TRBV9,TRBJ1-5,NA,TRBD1,CASSPGGTLWPQPQHF,TGTGCCAGCAGCCCAGGGGGAACTCTTTGGCCTCAGCCCCAGCATTTT
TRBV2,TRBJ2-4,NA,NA,CASSSTTGGRKAAKNIQYF,TGTGCCAGCAGTTCAACCACCGGCGGGCGCAAGGCTGCCAAAAACATTCAGTACTTC
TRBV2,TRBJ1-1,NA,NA,CASSGGQWNTEAFF,TGTGCCAGCAGTGGAGGTCAGTGGAACACTGAAGCTTTCTTT
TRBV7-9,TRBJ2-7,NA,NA,CASSLNSVLAGLSYEQYF,TGTGCCAGCAGCTTAAATTCGGTATTGGCAGGGTTATCCTACGAGCAGTACTTC
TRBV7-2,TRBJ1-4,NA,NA,CASRTTQGYNEKLFF,TGTGCCAGCAGGACGACTCAGGGGTATAATGAAAAACTGTTTTTT
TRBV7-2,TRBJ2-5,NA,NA,CASVGTVYRGETQYF,TGTGCCAGCGTTGGGACAGTCTACCGGGGGGAGACCCAGTACTTC
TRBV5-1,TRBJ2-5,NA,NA,CASSPEGAIGETQYF,TGCGCCAGCAGCCCCGAAGGGGCGATAGGGGAGACCCAGTACTTC
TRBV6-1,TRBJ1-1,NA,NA,CASSESFKVLERNTEAFF,TGTGCCAGCAGTGAGTCGTTTAAGGTCCTTGAACGTAATACTGAAGCTTTCTTT
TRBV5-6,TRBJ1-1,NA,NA,CASSPPGAGTEAFF,TGTGCCAGCAGCCCTCCGGGGGCGGGGACTGAAGCTTTCTTT
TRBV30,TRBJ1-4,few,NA,CARSVGEKLFF,TGTGCCCGGAGTGTAGGTGAAAAACTGTTTTTT
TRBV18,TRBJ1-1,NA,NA,CASSPTGSSEAFF,TGTGCCAGCTCACCCACAGGATCTTCTGAAGCTTTCTTT
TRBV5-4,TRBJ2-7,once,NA,CASRPDSSSYEQYF,TGTGCCAGCAGACCGGATTCCAGCTCCTACGAGCAGTACTTC
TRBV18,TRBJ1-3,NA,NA,CASSPDPGITGNTIYF,TGTGCCAGCTCACCCGACCCGGGCATTACCGGAAACACCATATATTTT
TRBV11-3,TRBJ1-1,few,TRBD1,CASSEQGVDAFF,TGTGCCAGCAGTGAACAGGGGGTTGACGCTTTCTTT
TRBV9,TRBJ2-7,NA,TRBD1,CASSEDPGQNSYEQYF,TGTGCCAGCAGCGAAGATCCGGGACAGAACTCCTACGAGCAGTACTTC
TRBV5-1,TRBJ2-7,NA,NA,CASSLADASHEQYF,TGCGCCAGCAGCTTGGCCGACGCGTCCCACGAGCAGTACTTC
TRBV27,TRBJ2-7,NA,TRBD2,CASSFAQRGDEQYF,TGTGCCAGCAGTTTCGCCCAGCGGGGTGACGAGCAGTACTTC
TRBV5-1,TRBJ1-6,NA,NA,CASSLEGVSPLHF,TGCGCCAGCAGCTTGGAGGGGGTCTCACCCCTCCACTTT
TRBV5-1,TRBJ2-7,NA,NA,CASSLANGYEQYF,TGCGCCAGCAGCTTGGCCAACGGTTACGAGCAGTACTTC
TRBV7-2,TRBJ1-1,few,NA,CASSLIRNTEAFF,TGTGCCAGCAGCCTCATACGGAACACTGAAGCTTTCTTT
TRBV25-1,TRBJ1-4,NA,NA,CASSESAGPNKKLFF,TGTGCCAGCAGTGAATCGGCGGGGCCCAACAAAAAACTGTTTTTT
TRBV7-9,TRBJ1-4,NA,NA,CASSLGSYEKLFF,TGTGCCAGCAGCTTAGGATCGTATGAAAAACTGTTTTTT